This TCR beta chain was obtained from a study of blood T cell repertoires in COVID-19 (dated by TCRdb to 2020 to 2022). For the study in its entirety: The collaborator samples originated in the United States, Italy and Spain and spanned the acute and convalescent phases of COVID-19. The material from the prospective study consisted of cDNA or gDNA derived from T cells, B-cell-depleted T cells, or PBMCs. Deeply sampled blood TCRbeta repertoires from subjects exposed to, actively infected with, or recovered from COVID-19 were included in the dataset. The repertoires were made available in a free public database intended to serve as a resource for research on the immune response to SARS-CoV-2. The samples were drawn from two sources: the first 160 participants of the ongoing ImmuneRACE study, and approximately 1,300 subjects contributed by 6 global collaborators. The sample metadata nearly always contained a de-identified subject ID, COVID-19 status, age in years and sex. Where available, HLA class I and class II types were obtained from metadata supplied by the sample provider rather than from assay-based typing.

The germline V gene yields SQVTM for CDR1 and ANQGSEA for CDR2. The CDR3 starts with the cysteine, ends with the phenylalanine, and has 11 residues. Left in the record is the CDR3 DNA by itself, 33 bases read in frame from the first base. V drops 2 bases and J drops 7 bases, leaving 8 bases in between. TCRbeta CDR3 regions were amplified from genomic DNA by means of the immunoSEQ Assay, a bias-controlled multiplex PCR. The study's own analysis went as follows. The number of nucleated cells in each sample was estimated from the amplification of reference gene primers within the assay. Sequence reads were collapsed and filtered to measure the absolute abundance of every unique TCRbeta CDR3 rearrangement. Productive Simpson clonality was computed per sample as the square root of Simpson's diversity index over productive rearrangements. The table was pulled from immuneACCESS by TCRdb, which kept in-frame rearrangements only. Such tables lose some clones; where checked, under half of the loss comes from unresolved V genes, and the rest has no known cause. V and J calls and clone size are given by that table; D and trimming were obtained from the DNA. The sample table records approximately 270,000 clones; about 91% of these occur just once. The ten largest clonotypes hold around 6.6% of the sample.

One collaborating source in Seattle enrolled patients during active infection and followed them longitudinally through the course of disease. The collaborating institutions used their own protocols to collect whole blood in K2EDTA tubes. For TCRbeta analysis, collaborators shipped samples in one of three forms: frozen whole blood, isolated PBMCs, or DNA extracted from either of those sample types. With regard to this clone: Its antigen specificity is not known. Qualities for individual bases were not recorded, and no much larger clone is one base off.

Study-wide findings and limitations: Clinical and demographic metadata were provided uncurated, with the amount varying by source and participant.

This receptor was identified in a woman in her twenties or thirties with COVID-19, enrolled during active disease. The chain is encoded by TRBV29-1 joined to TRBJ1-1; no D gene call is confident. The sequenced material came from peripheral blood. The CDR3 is CSVESGLEAFF. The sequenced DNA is TGCAGCGTTGAAAGTGGACTTGAAGCTTTCTTT.